Each of the 24 T cell receptor beta chains below was sequenced from the same sample in a study of T cell responses to AZD1222 COVID-19 vaccine. Data came from immunoSEQ multiplex PCR; TCRdb stores just in-frame clones and leaves some out. The sample holds some 100,000 clones, approximately 89% seen once. Sample: peripheral blood, taken 28 days after the second AZD1222 dose. These TCRs come from an adult who received the AZD1222 COVID-19 vaccine.

V and J are TRBV4-2 and TRBJ2-7; unclear D gene. Germline-derived CDR1 and CDR2 are LGHNA and YNFKEQ. The CDR3 extends over 14 amino acids. V lost 4 bases and J 4 bases, leaving 14 bases between the germline ends. The CDR3 DNA is TGTGCCAGCAGCCCGCGGAATCTGGGTTACGAGCAGTACTTC. It codes for CASSPRNLGYEQYF.

The J gene is TRBJ1-5, the V gene TRBV3-1 (or the pseudogene TRBV3-2); D is perhaps TRBD1 (6 bases). Trimming took off 3 bases at V and 7 bases at J, with 13 bases between the two ends. Per germline, CDR1 LGHDT and CDR2 YNNKEL (reference sequence). This CDR3 has 14 residues. In DNA, the CDR3 is TGTGCCAGCAGCCAGTCGAGGGGGAACCAGCCCCAGCATTTT. Protein sequence: CASSQSRGNQPQHF.

This chain links TRBV20-1 with TRBJ2-7, with unresolved D. CDR1 is DFQATT, CDR2 SNEGSKA, per germline (reference sequence). V shed 0 bases and J shed 6 bases, with 6 bases lying between them. The CDR3 contains 11 residues. This CDR3 is CSARENFEQYF. For the CDR3, the DNA is TGCAGTGCTAGAGAGAACTTCGAGCAGTACTTC.

DNA for the CDR3: TGTGCCAGCAGCCCAATCGGGACAGGGGATGGCTACACCTTC. Its translation is CASSPIGTGDGYTF. The chain joins TRBV7-9 to TRBJ1-2, with TRBD1 matching 10 bases. Germline V gene lookup returns CDR1 SEHNR and CDR2 FQNEAQ (reference sequence). V lost 5 bases, J lost 6 bases, and 6 bases stayed unmatched. The CDR3 is 14 residues long.

This rearrangement joins TRBV7-6 to TRBJ2-3; D possibly uses TRBD1 or TRBD2 (7 bases each). This CDR3 spans 16 amino acids. Germline loops: CDR1 SGHVS, CDR2 FNYEAQ. V shed 1 base and J shed 2 bases, with 13 bases lying between them. The CDR3 spells CASSLGAGGDTDTQYF. The DNA of the CDR3 is TGTGCCAGCAGCTTAGGGGCAGGGGGGGACACAGATACGCAGTATTTT.

The rearrangement uses TRBV5-6 and TRBJ1-1, with no clear D. This CDR3 is built from 14 residues. Germline CDR1 reads SGHDT; CDR2 reads YYEEEE. V lost 4 bases, J lost 3 bases, and 13 bases lay in between. CDR3 in amino acids: CASSPGNVYTEAFF. The CDR3, as DNA: TGTGCCAGCAGCCCCGGGAATGTATACACTGAAGCTTTCTTT.

The chain couples TRBV7-9 to TRBJ2-1; D unresolved. CDR3 length equals 12 residues. V was cut by 0 bases and J by 9 bases, with 6 bases left in between. Germline V lookup: CDR1 SEHNR, CDR2 FQNEAQ (reference sequence). The CDR3 sequence is CASSLASSEQFF. DNA of the CDR3: TGTGCCAGCAGCTTAGCGTCGAGTGAGCAGTTCTTC.

The genes are TRBV19 and TRBJ1-6, with D possibly TRBD1 on 5 matching bases. The CDR3 extends over 15 amino acids. Germline V lookup: CDR1 LNHDA, CDR2 SQIVND (reference sequence). V shed 0 bases and J shed 7 bases, with 10 bases lying between them. The CDR3 DNA reads as TGTGCCAGTAGTATAGATCAGGGCGGCAATTCACCCCTCCACTTT. This translates into CASSIDQGGNSPLHF.

The chain has TRBV11-2 and TRBJ2-1; 11 positions agree with TRBD2. The V gene end was trimmed by 6 bases and the J gene end by 0 bases; junction bases not matched to a gene: 7. Per germline, CDR1 SGHAT and CDR2 FQNNGV. CDR3 length equals 17 residues. This CDR3 reads CASSPLAGASSYNEQFF. The CDR3 DNA is TGTGCCAGCAGTCCACTAGCGGGGGCGAGCTCCTACAATGAGCAGTTCTTC.

The chain links TRBV7-9 to TRBJ1-2; D not certain. The CDR3 covers 19 residues. V lost 4 bases and J 0 bases, leaving 24 bases between the germline ends. Germline CDR1 is SEHNR and CDR2 is FQNEAQ (reference sequence). The CDR3 nucleotides read TGTGCCAGCAGCTCGAAAGACTCTGGATTGACGGGAGCTAACTATGGCTACACCTTC. This encodes CASSSKDSGLTGANYGYTF.

This chain joins TRBV7-7 and TRBJ2-3; TRBD2 matches at 9 bases. After removal of 6 bases from V and 2 bases from J, the junction contained 3 bases not matched to a gene. This CDR3 contains 14 residues. Germline V gives CDR1 SSHAT, CDR2 FNYEAQ (reference sequence). Here the CDR3 reads CASSKRGDTDTQYF. In DNA, the CDR3 is TGTGCCAGCAGTAAGCGGGGGGACACAGATACGCAGTATTTT.

V is TRBV4-3 and J is TRBJ2-2; no clear D gene. Germline values: CDR1 LGHNA, CDR2 YSLEER. The CDR3 loop spans 16 amino acids. V was shortened by 4 bases and J by 3 bases, with 15 bases between the two germline ends. The CDR3 DNA follows: TGCGCCAGCAGCCGGATGGTGAGAGTTGACACCGGGGAGCTGTTTTTT. Amino acid sequence: CASSRMVRVDTGELFF.

This chain links TRBV28 with TRBJ1-6, with TRBD1 identical over 7 bases. The CDR3 is 15 amino acids. Per the germline V gene, CDR1 is MDHEN and CDR2 is SYDVKM. Unmatched junction bases numbered 5, after V lost 4 bases and J lost 5 bases. The CDR3 nucleotides are TGTGCCAGCAGTTCCACAGGGGTCCATAATTCACCCCTCCACTTT. This encodes CASSSTGVHNSPLHF. The whole variable domain, filled in from reference TRBV28 and TRBJ1-6, reads DVKVTQSSRYLVKRTGEKVFLECVQDMDHENMFWYRQDPGLGLRLIYFSYDVKMKEKGDIPEGYSVSREKKERFSLILESASTNQTSMYLCASSSTGVHNSPLHFGNGTRLTVT.

The chain combines TRBV2 with TRBJ2-7, with a tentative D call TRBD2 (6 bases). Germline V gives CDR1 SNHLY, CDR2 FYNNEI. This CDR3 spans 15 amino acids. The germline V and J ends were trimmed by 6 bases and 2 bases, with 17 bases remaining between them. CDR3 nucleotides: TGTGCCAGCAGGGACTTGGTGGGGGGACCCTACGAGCAGTACTTC. This encodes CASRDLVGGPYEQYF.

This clone was seen once. CDR3 amino acids: CASSFLLTGDHQPQHF. CDR3 coding DNA: TGTGCCAGCAGTTTTTTGCTGACAGGGGACCATCAGCCCCAGCATTTT. The chain recombines TRBV28 with TRBJ1-5; 8 nucleotides align to TRBD1. The CDR3 is 16 amino acids. Germline loops: CDR1 MDHEN, CDR2 SYDVKM. Trimming cost V 3 bases and J 5 bases; bases outside gene matches: 9.

This rearrangement joins TRBV9 to TRBJ2-7; no definite D call. The germline gives CDR1 SGDLS, CDR2 YYNGEE. The CDR3 is 15 amino acids. The V and J ends lost 0 bases and 3 bases respectively, with 13 bases between them. CDR3 loop: CASSVAAGSHYEQYF. The CDR3 DNA follows: TGTGCCAGCAGCGTAGCGGCAGGCTCTCACTACGAGCAGTACTTC.

This chain joins TRBV10-2 and TRBJ1-1, with 8 bases fitting TRBD1. After removal of 5 bases from V and 4 bases from J, the junction contained 15 bases not matched to a gene. Per germline, CDR1 WSHSY and CDR2 SAAADI. The CDR3 runs to 17 residues. The CDR3 region has the DNA TGCGCCAGCAGTCGCAAACTAGACGGGACAGGTATCACTGAAGCTTTCTTT. Translating it yields CASSRKLDGTGITEAFF.

The chain employs TRBV19 and TRBJ1-1, with D unclear. V shed 5 bases and J shed 6 bases, with 10 bases lying between them. CDR1 is LNHDA, CDR2 SQIVND, per germline (reference sequence). CDR3 length equals 12 residues. The CDR3 DNA reads TGTGCCAGTAGTCCCCCAGGAGCTGAAGCTTTCTTT. Translation gives CASSPPGAEAFF.

The chain employs TRBV6-4 and TRBJ1-6; no reliable D call. Germline lookup yields CDR1 MRHNA and CDR2 SNTAGT. This CDR3 comprises 15 residues. V lost 0 bases, J lost 6 bases, and 9 bases lay in between. CDR3 sequence (DNA): TGTGCCAGCAGTGACTCAGCGCAGAGTAATTCACCCCTCCACTTT. The encoded protein is CASSDSAQSNSPLHF.

The J gene is TRBJ2-7, the V gene TRBV7-3; 12 bases align to TRBD2. Unmatched junction bases numbered 6, after V lost 5 bases and J lost 1 base. Per germline, CDR1 SGHTA and CDR2 FQGTGA. The CDR3 spans 16 residues. CDR3 protein: CASSLTSGGPSYEQYF. CDR3 nucleotide sequence: TGTGCCAGCAGCCTGACTAGCGGGGGCCCGTCCTACGAGCAGTACTTC. The variable domain in full, completed from reference TRBV7-3 and TRBJ2-7, reads GAGVSQTPSNKVTEKGKYVELRCDPISGHTALYWYRQSLGQGPEFLIYFQGTGAADDSGLPNDRFFAVRPEGSVSTLKIQRTERGDSAVYLCASSLTSGGPSYEQYFGPGTRLTVT.

Only a few counts were recorded for this clone. V gene TRBV2 combines with J gene TRBJ2-3; no reliable D call. The CDR3 consists of 12 residues. CDR1 and CDR2 (germline): SNHLY, FYNNEI. V was cut by 4 bases and J by 1 base, with 3 bases left in between. The CDR3: CASSAGTDTQYF. The CDR3 bases are TGTGCCAGCAGTGCCGGCACAGATACGCAGTATTTT.

V is TRBV5-4 and J is TRBJ2-5; 10 bases line up with TRBD1. CDR1 is SGHNT and CDR2 is YYREEE in the germline V gene (reference sequence). The CDR3 contains 16 residues. V was pared by 2 bases and J by 6 bases, with 10 bases of the junction left unmatched. The CDR3 DNA is TGTGCCAGCAGCTTCTCCGGGACAGGGGCTTGGAAGACCCAGTACTTC. Protein product: CASSFSGTGAWKTQYF. Filled out from reference TRBV5-4 and TRBJ2-5, the complete variable domain reads ETGVTQSPTHLIKTRGQQVTLRCSSQSGHNTVSWYQQALGQGPQFIFQYYREEENGRGNFPPRFSGLQFPNYSSELNVNALELDDSALYLCASSFSGTGAWKTQYFGPGTRLLVL.

This chain uses TRBV2 with TRBJ1-4; 9 bases line up with TRBD1. The J segment lost 5 bases and the V segment lost 4 bases, leaving 8 bases of the junction unmatched. The CDR3 runs to 16 residues. CDR1 is SNHLY, CDR2 FYNNEI, per germline. The CDR3 nucleotides read TGTGCCAGCAGTGTGGGACAGGGAAGGCGAAATGAAAAACTGTTTTTT. This sequence encodes CASSVGQGRRNEKLFF.

The CDR3 nucleotides read TGCAGCGTCGACAGGGGTGGAAACACCATATATTTT. Translation gives CSVDRGGNTIYF. V and J are TRBV29-1 and TRBJ1-3; 8 bases agree with TRBD1. The CDR3 loop spans 12 amino acids. V lost 6 bases and J lost 3; bases outside the gene matches: 1. CDR1 and CDR2 (germline): SQVTM, ANQGSEA.